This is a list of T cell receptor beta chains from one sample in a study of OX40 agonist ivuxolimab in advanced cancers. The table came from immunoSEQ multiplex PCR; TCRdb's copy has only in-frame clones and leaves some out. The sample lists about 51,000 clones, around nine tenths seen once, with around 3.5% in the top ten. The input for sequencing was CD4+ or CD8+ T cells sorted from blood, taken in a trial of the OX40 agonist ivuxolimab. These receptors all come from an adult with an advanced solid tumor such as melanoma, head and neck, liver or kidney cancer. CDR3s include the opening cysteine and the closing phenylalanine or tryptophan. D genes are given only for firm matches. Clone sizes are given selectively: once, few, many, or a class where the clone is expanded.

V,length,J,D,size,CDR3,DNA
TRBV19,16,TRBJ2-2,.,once,CASSRTGTFNTGELFF,TGTGCCAGTAGTCGTACCGGGACGTTCAACACCGGGGAGCTGTTTTTT
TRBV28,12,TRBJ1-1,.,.,CASGSGASRAFF,TGTGCCAGCGGCTCAGGGGCCTCCCGGGCTTTCTTT
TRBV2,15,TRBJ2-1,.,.,CASSEGWERGNEQFF,TGTGCCAGCAGTGAAGGGTGGGAGAGGGGCAATGAGCAGTTCTTC
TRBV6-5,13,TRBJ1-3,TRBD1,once,CASSQGQVGTIYF,TGTGCCAGCAGTCAGGGACAGGTCGGCACCATATATTTT
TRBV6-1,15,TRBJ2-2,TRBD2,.,CASSQPGLETGELFF,TGTGCCAGCAGTCAACCGGGACTAGAGACCGGGGAGCTGTTTTTT
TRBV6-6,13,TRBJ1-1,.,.,CASSYSTGTEAFF,TGTGCCAGCAGTTACTCGACGGGGACTGAAGCTTTCTTT
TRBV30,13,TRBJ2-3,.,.,CAWIAVSTDTQYF,TGTGCCTGGATAGCGGTTAGCACAGATACGCAGTATTTT
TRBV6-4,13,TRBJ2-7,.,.,CASSRSPGDEQYF,TGTGCCAGCAGTCGTTCCCCAGGGGACGAGCAGTACTTC
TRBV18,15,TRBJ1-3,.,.,CASSQVLSSGNTIYF,TGTGCCAGCTCACAGGTCCTGAGCTCTGGAAACACCATATATTTT
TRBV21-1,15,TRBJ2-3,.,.,CASRGSTASTDTQYF,TGTGCCAGCAGAGGGTCGACGGCCAGCACAGATACGCAGTATTTT
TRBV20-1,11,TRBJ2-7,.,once,CSARDAHEQYF,TGCAGTGCTAGAGATGCCCACGAGCAGTACTTC
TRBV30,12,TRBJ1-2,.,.,CAWRGQNYGYTF,TGTGCCTGGAGGGGTCAGAACTATGGCTACACCTTC
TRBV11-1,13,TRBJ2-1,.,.,CASSLDETPEQFF,TGTGCCAGCAGCTTAGATGAAACTCCTGAGCAGTTCTTC
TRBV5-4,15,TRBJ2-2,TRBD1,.,CASSLRDSNTGELFF,TGTGCCAGCAGCTTGCGGGACAGCAACACCGGGGAGCTGTTTTTT
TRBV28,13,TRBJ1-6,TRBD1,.,CATWGTGTSPLHF,TGTGCCACCTGGGGGACAGGGACCTCACCCCTCCACTTT
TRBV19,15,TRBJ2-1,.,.,CASSIGLVSYNEQFF,TGTGCCAGTAGTATAGGGCTAGTCTCCTACAATGAGCAGTTCTTC
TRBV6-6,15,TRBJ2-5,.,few,CASSAPTGSAETQYF,TGTGCCAGCAGTGCACCTACAGGGTCGGCTGAGACCCAGTACTTC
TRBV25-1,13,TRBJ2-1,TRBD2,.,CASTGRARNEQFF,TGTGCCAGCACCGGGAGGGCCAGGAATGAGCAGTTCTTC